These 3 T cell receptor beta chains were sequenced from one sample in a study of cytomegalovirus exposure and HLA in healthy donors. In the PCR, 60 Vbeta and 13 Jbeta primers were used. The assay was immunoSEQ multiplex PCR, and TCRdb's table has in-frame clones only and misses some. The repertoire consists of about 160,000 clones, with roughly 78% occurring once and the leading ten covering about 5.9%. The sample comprised PBMCs. These receptors came from a man aged 50 to 60 in good health and CMV-seropositive.

V and J are TRBV6-5 and TRBJ2-7, with a weak D call TRBD1 (5 bases). The germline CDR1 and CDR2 sequences are MNHEY and SVGAGI. Trimming removed 4 bases at V and 13 bases at J, with 14 bases between. This CDR3 contains 11 residues. For the CDR3, the DNA is TGTGCCAGCAGTTCTCAACAGGAACTCTACTTC. This sequence encodes CASSSQQELYF.

The V gene is TRBV4-2, the J gene TRBJ2-3; 9 bases match TRBD2. J lost 4 bases, V lost 1 base, and 9 bases had no gene match. CDR3 length: 17 amino acids. Germline loops: CDR1 LGHNA, CDR2 YNFKEQ. CDR3 coding DNA: TGTGCCAGCAGCCAAGGCCTAGCGGGAAGGGGGGCAGATACGCAGTATTTT. Its translation is CASSQGLAGRGADTQYF.

This chain connects TRBV6-1 to TRBJ2-2, with 7 bases aligning to TRBD1. Germline V gene data show CDR1 as MNHNS and CDR2 as SASEGT. CDR3 length equals 15 residues. The J segment lost 3 bases and the V segment lost 1 base, leaving 2 bases of the junction unmatched. CDR3 in amino acids: CASSEGDSDTGELFF. In DNA form, the CDR3 reads TGTGCCAGCAGTGAAGGGGACAGTGACACCGGGGAGCTGTTTTTT.